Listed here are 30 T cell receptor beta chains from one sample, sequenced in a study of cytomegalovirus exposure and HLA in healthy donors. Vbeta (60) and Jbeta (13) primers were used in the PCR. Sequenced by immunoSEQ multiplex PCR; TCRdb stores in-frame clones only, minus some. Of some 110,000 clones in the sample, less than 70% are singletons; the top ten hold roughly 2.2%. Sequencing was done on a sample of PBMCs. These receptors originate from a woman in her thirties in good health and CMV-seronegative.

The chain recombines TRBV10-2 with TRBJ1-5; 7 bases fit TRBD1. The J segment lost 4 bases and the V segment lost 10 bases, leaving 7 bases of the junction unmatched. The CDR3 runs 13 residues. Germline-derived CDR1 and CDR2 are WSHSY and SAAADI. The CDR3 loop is CATRDRQNQPQHF. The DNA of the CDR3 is TGCGCCACCAGGGACAGACAAAATCAGCCCCAGCATTTT.

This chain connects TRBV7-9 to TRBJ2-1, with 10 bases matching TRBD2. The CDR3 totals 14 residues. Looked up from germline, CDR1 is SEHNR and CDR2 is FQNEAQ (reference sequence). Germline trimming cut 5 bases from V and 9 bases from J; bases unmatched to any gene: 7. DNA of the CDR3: TGTGCCAGCAGCCCCGGGACTAGCGTTCGTGAGCAGTTCTTC. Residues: CASSPGTSVREQFF.

CDR3 loop: CASSYRSGEQFF. In DNA form, the CDR3 reads TGTGCCAGCAGTTACAGAAGCGGTGAGCAGTTCTTC. The gene calls are TRBV6-5 and TRBJ2-1, with D tentatively TRBD2 (5 bases). Germline V gives CDR1 MNHEY, CDR2 SVGAGI. CDR3 length equals 12 residues. The V and J ends lost 2 bases and 9 bases respectively, with 8 bases between them.

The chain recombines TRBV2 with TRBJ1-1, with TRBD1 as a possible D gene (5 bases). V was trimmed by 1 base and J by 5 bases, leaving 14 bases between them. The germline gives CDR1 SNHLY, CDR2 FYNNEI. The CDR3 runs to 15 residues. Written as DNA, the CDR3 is TGTGCCAGCAGTGAAGGGCGGGGTGGGGGGACTGAAGCTTTCTTT. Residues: CASSEGRGGGTEAFF.

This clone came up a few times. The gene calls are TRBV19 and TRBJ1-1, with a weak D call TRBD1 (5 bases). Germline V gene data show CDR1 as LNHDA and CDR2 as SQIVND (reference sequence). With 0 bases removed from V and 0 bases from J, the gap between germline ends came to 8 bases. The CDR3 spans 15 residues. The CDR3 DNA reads TGTGCCAGTAGTATAGAATCAGGGATGAACACTGAAGCTTTCTTT. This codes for CASSIESGMNTEAFF.

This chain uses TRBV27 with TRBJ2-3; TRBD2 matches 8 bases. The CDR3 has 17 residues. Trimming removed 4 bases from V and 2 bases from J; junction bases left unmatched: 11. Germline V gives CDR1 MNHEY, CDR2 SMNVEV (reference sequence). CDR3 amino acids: CASSYGDGGRFTDTQYF. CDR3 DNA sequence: TGTGCCAGCAGTTACGGGGATGGCGGGAGGTTCACAGATACGCAGTATTTT.

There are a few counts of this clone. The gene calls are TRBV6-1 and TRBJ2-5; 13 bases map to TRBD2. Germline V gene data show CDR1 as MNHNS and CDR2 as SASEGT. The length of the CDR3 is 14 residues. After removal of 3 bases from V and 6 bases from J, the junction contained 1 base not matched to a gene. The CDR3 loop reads CASSETSGRQTQYF. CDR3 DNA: TGTGCCAGCAGTGAGACTAGCGGGAGGCAGACCCAGTACTTC.

This CDR3 is CASSRRGASYEQYF. The DNA of the CDR3 is TGTGCCAGCAGTCGCAGGGGAGCGTCCTACGAGCAGTACTTC. V usage is TRBV27 and J usage is TRBJ2-7; D might be TRBD1 (6 bases). V shed 5 bases and J shed 1 base, with 12 bases lying between them. The germline CDR1 and CDR2 sequences are MNHEY and SMNVEV (reference sequence). The CDR3 spans 14 residues.

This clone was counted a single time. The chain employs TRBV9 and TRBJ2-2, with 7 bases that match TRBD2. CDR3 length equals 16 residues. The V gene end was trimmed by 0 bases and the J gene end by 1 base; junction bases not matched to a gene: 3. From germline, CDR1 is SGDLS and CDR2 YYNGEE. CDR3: CASSVVGGGNTGELFF. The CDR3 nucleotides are TGTGCCAGCAGCGTAGTGGGCGGGGGGAACACCGGGGAGCTGTTTTTT. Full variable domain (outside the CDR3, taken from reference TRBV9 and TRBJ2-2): DSGVTQTPKHLITATGQRVTLRCSPRSGDLSVYWYQQSLDQGLQFLIQYYNGEERAKGNILERFSAQQFPDLHSELNLSSLELGDSALYFCASSVVGGGNTGELFFGEGSRLTVL.

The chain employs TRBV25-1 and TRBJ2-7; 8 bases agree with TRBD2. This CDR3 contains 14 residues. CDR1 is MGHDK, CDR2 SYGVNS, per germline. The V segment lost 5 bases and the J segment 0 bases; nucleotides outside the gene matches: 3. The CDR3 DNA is TGTGCCAGCAGTAAGCGGGAGCTCTCCTACGAGCAGTACTTC. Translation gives CASSKRELSYEQYF.

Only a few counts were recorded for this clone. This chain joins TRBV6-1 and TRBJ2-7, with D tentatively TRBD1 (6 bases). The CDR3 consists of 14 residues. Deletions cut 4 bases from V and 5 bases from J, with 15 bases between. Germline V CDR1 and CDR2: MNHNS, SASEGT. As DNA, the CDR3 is TGTGCCAGCAGTGGGGGACATCGGGTCAACGAGCAGTACTTC. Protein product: CASSGGHRVNEQYF.

The DNA for the CDR3 is TGTGCCAGCAGCGTCTTTCACAGGGGCGGGAAGACCCAGTACTTC. Encoded protein: CASSVFHRGGKTQYF. The V gene is TRBV5-4, the J gene TRBJ2-5; D perhaps matches TRBD1 (7 bases). Looked up from germline, CDR1 is SGHNT and CDR2 is YYREEE (reference sequence). Trimming removed 4 bases from V and 6 bases from J, with 19 bases in between. CDR3 length: 15 amino acids.

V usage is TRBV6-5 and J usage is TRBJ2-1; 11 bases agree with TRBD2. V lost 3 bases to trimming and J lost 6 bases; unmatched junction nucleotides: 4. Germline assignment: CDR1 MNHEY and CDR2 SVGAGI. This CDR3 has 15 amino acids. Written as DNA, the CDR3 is TGTGCCAGCAGTTATGGGGGACTAGCGGTCAATGAGCAGTTCTTC. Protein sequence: CASSYGGLAVNEQFF.

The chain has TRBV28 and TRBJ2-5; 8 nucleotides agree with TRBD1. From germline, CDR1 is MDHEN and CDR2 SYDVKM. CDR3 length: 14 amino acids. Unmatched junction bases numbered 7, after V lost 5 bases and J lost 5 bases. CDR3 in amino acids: CASSLDRVWETQYF. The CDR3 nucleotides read TGTGCCAGCAGTCTGGACAGGGTGTGGGAGACCCAGTACTTC.

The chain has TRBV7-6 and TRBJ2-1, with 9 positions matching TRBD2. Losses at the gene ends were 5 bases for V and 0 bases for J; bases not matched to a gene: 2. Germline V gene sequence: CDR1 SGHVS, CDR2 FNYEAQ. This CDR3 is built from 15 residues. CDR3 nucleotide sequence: TGTGCCAGCAGCATTAGCGGGAGCTCCTACAATGAGCAGTTCTTC. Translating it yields CASSISGSSYNEQFF.

In nucleotides, the CDR3 is TGTGCCAGCAGCTTAGGGGCTAGCGGGGGAAACGAGCAGTACTTC. Translated, it gives CASSLGASGGNEQYF. The V gene is TRBV7-9, the J gene TRBJ2-7, with 10 bases lining up with TRBD2. With V trimmed by 1 base and J by 5 bases, 5 bases remained unmatched. This CDR3 spans 15 amino acids. CDR1 is SEHNR and CDR2 is FQNEAQ in the germline V gene (reference sequence).

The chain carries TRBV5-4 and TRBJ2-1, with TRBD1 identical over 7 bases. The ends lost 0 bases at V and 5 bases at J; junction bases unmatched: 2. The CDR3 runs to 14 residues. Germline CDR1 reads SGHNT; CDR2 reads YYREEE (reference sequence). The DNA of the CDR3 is TGTGCCAGCAGCTTGGGACAGGGCCACAATGAGCAGTTCTTC. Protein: CASSLGQGHNEQFF.

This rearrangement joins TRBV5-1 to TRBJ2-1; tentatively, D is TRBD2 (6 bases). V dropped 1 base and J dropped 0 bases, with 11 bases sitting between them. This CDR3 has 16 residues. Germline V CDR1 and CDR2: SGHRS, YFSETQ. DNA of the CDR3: TGCGCCAGCAGCTTGTTAGCGGAAAGCTCCTACAATGAGCAGTTCTTC. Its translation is CASSLLAESSYNEQFF.

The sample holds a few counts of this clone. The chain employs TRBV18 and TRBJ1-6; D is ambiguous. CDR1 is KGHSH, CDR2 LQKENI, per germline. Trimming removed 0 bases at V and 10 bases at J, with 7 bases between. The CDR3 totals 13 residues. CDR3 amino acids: CASSPPSSSPLHF. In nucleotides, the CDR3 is TGTGCCAGCTCACCACCGTCGAGCTCACCCCTCCACTTT.

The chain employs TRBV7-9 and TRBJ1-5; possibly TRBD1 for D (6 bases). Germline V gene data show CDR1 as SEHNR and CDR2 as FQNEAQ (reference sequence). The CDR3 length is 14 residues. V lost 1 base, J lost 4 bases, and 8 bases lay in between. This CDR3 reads CASSLGTANQPQHF. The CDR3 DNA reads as TGTGCCAGCAGCTTAGGGACAGCAAATCAGCCCCAGCATTTT.

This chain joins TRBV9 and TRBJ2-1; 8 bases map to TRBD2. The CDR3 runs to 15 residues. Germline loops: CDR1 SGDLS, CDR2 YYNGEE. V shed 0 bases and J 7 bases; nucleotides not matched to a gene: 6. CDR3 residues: CASSVAGGPLNEQFF. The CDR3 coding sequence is TGTGCCAGCAGCGTAGCGGGAGGGCCGTTGAATGAGCAGTTCTTC.

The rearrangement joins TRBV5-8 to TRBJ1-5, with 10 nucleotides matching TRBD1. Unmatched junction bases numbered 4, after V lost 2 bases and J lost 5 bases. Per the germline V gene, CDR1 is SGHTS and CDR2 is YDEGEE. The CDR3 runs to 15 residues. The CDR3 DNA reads TGTGCCAGCAGCTTAGGACAGGGGGACCATCAGCCCCAGCATTTT. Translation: CASSLGQGDHQPQHF.

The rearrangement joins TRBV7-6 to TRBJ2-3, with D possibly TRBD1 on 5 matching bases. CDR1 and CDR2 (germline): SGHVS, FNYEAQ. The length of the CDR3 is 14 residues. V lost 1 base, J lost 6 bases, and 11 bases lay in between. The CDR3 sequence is CASSLDGALDTQYF. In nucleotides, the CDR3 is TGTGCCAGCAGCTTAGATGGGGCCCTGGATACGCAGTATTTT.

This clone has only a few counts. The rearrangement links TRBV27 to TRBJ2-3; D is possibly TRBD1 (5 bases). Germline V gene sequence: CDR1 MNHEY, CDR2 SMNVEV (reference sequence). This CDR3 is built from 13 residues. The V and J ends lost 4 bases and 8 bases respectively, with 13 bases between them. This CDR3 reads CASSSPPGATQYF. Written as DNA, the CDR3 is TGTGCCAGCAGTTCGCCCCCTGGGGCTACGCAGTATTTT.

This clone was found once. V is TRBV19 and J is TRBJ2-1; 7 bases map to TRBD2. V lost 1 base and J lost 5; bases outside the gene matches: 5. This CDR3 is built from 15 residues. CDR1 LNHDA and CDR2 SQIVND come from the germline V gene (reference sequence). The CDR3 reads CASSIVAGQHNEQFF. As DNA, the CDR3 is TGTGCCAGTAGTATAGTAGCGGGTCAACACAATGAGCAGTTCTTC.

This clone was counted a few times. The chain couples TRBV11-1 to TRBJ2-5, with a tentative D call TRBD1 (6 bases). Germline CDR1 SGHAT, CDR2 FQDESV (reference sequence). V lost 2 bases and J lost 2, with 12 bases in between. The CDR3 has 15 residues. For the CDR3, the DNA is TGTGCCAGCAGCTTAATATGGCAGGGGCAAGAGACCCAGTACTTC. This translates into CASSLIWQGQETQYF.

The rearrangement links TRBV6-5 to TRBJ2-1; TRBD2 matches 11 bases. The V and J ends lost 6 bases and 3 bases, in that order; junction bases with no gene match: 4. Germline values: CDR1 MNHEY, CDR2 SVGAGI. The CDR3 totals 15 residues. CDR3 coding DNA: TGTGCCAGCAGCTCCACTAGCGGGAGCTACAATGAGCAGTTCTTC. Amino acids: CASSSTSGSYNEQFF.

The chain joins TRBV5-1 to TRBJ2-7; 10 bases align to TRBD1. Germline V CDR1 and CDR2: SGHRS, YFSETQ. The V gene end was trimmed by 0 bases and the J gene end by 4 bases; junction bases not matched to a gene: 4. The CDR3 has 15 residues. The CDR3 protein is CASSLGQGARYEQYF. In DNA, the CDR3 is TGCGCCAGCAGCTTGGGACAGGGGGCGCGGTACGAGCAGTACTTC. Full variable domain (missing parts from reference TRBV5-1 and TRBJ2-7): KAGVTQTPRYLIKTRGQQVTLSCSPISGHRSVSWYQQTPGQGLQFLFEYFSETQRNKGNFPGRFSGRQFSNSRSEMNVSTLELGDSALYLCASSLGQGARYEQYFGPGTRLTVT.

DNA for the CDR3: TGTGCCAGCAGTTTACAGGGGGCGCATGAGACCCAGTACTTC. This gives the protein CASSLQGAHETQYF. The chain recombines TRBV27 with TRBJ2-5, with TRBD1 matching over 8 bases. Germline CDR1 reads MNHEY; CDR2 reads SMNVEV (reference sequence). Trimming cost V 2 bases and J 5 bases; bases outside gene matches: 4. The CDR3 is 14 residues long.

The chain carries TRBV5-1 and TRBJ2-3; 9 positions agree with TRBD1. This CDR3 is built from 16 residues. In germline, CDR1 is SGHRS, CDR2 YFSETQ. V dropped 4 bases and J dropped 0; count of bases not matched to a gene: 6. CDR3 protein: CASSRTGVTSTDTQYF. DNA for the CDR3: TGCGCCAGCAGCCGGACAGGGGTTACTAGCACAGATACGCAGTATTTT.